The 26 T cell receptor beta chains below all came from one sample that was sequenced in a study of Ad26.COV2.S vaccination and SARS-CoV-2 variants. The treatment denotes: roughly 19 received Ad26.COV2.S at low or high dose, single or two shots; roughly five received placebo; per-sample allocation not given. All samples were drawn on day 63, counting from the first vaccine or placebo injection. Using immunoSEQ multiplex PCR, the repertoire was profiled, and TCRdb retains in-frame clones only, with some absent. Of around 250,000 clones listed, around nine tenths are singletons. The sample here was peripheral blood, taken in a trial of Ad26.COV2.S vaccine versus placebo. These receptors all stem from a person between 18 and 65 years old who received the Ad26.COV2.S COVID-19 vaccine or a placebo.

This rearrangement joins TRBV9 to TRBJ2-2; 13 nucleotides match TRBD2. CDR3 length: 15 residues. Losses at the gene ends were 3 bases for V and 7 bases for J; bases not matched to a gene: 3. Germline-derived CDR1 and CDR2 are SGDLS and YYNGEE. The CDR3 loop is CASSARTSGSGELFF. CDR3 DNA: TGTGCCAGCAGCGCGAGGACTAGCGGGAGCGGGGAGCTGTTTTTT.

This rearrangement joins TRBV30 to TRBJ1-6; D is ambiguous. Germline CDR1 is GTSNPN and CDR2 is SVGIG (reference sequence). V dropped 0 bases and J dropped 14 bases, with 14 bases sitting between them. The CDR3 consists of 13 residues. The CDR3 sequence: CAWSVTRPGALHF. CDR3 bases: TGTGCCTGGAGTGTAACCCGACCCGGGGCCCTCCACTTT.

This clone was detected only once. V and J are TRBV30 and TRBJ2-3, with 12 positions matching TRBD2. CDR3 length: 15 residues. The J segment lost 2 bases and the V segment lost 2 bases, leaving 2 bases of the junction unmatched. Germline-derived CDR1 and CDR2 are GTSNPN and SVGIG (reference sequence). Written as DNA, the CDR3 is TGTGCCTGGAGTCGACTAGCGGGGGTCACAGATACGCAGTATTTT. Its translation is CAWSRLAGVTDTQYF.

The chain uses TRBV27 and TRBJ1-2; 9 bases line up with TRBD1. The CDR3 is made up of 16 amino acids. Trimming cost V 5 bases and J 8 bases; bases outside gene matches: 15. Looked up from germline, CDR1 is MNHEY and CDR2 is SMNVEV (reference sequence). CDR3 region: CASSPEGTGKAKGYTF. The CDR3 nucleotides read TGTGCCAGCAGTCCGGAGGGGACAGGGAAAGCAAAGGGCTACACCTTC.

V is TRBV4-3 and J is TRBJ2-3; unclear D gene. The CDR3 extends over 13 amino acids. The germline gives CDR1 LGHNA, CDR2 YSLEER. V was pared by 1 base and J by 4 bases, with 6 bases between. The CDR3 nucleotides are TGCGCCAGCAGCCAAGCTTTCGCAGATACGCAGTATTTT. Encoded protein: CASSQAFADTQYF.

The rearrangement uses TRBV5-1 and TRBJ2-3, with D unclear. V lost 4 bases and J 6 bases, leaving 9 bases between the germline ends. This CDR3 is 12 amino acids long. Germline values: CDR1 SGHRS, CDR2 YFSETQ. The CDR3 bases are TGCGCCAGCAGCAGGGTGTCGGATACGCAGTATTTT. Translating gives CASSRVSDTQYF. Complete variable domain (other parts from reference TRBV5-1 and TRBJ2-3): KAGVTQTPRYLIKTRGQQVTLSCSPISGHRSVSWYQQTPGQGLQFLFEYFSETQRNKGNFPGRFSGRQFSNSRSEMNVSTLELGDSALYLCASSRVSDTQYFGPGTRLTVL.

The V call is TRBV2, the J call TRBJ2-2; unclear D gene. Germline CDR1 reads SNHLY; CDR2 reads FYNNEI. V was trimmed by 7 bases and J by 5 bases, leaving 11 bases between them. The CDR3 has 13 amino acids. CDR3 nucleotides: TGTGCCAGCACCCAGAGAGCTACCGGGGAGCTGTTTTTT. Amino acid sequence: CASTQRATGELFF.

The CDR3 DNA is TGTGCCAGCAGCTACCAAGGGACAGCAGATGAAGCTTTCTTT. Its protein is CASSYQGTADEAFF. The chain links TRBV7-9 to TRBJ1-1; 7 bases match TRBD1. Losses at the gene ends were 4 bases for V and 7 bases for J; bases not matched to a gene: 9. CDR3 size: 14 residues. Germline CDR1 and CDR2: SEHNR and FQNEAQ (reference sequence).

CDR3 nucleotides: TGTGCCAGCGGAACCGGGACAGGGATCAATTCACCCCTCCACTTT. Its translation: CASGTGTGINSPLHF. The chain is built from TRBV6-5 and TRBJ1-6, with 9 nucleotides matching TRBD1. V was clipped by 8 bases and J by 7 bases; unmatched bases: 9. Germline V CDR1 and CDR2: MNHEY, SVGAGI. CDR3 size: 15 residues.

J is TRBJ2-3 and V is TRBV14; perhaps TRBD2 as D (5 bases). With 6 bases removed from V and 5 bases from J, the gap between germline ends came to 21 bases. The CDR3 runs to 16 residues. The germline gives CDR1 SGHDN, CDR2 FVKESK. This chain's CDR3 is CASRSGKGHQEDTQYF. The CDR3, as DNA: TGTGCCAGCAGATCCGGGAAGGGCCATCAGGAAGATACGCAGTATTTT.

The chain uses TRBV5-1 and TRBJ1-6; the match to TRBD1 covers 7 bases. The CDR3 consists of 15 residues. The V gene's germline CDR1 is SGHRS and CDR2 YFSETQ. After removal of 1 base from V and 6 bases from J, the junction contained 4 bases not matched to a gene. CDR3 sequence: CASSLIRQGNSPLHF. The CDR3 DNA reads as TGCGCCAGCAGCTTGATCAGACAGGGTAATTCACCCCTCCACTTT.

For the CDR3, the DNA is TGTGCCAGCAGTCCCATAGGGGCAGGCGTCTATGGCTACACCTTC. It translates to CASSPIGAGVYGYTF. The rearrangement uses TRBV27 and TRBJ1-2, with a possible D match to TRBD1 (5 bases). Germline-derived CDR1 and CDR2 are MNHEY and SMNVEV (reference sequence). The length of the CDR3 is 15 residues. The germline V and J ends were trimmed by 5 bases and 4 bases, with 17 bases remaining between them.

The chain combines TRBV10-3 with TRBJ1-2; TRBD1 agrees at 9 bases. The CDR3 runs 16 residues. The V segment lost 6 bases and the J segment 7 bases; nucleotides outside the gene matches: 15. Germline assignment: CDR1 ENHRY and CDR2 SYGVKD. CDR3 sequence: CAIREATDRGSGGYTF. The CDR3 DNA reads as TGTGCCATCAGAGAGGCCACCGACAGGGGGTCGGGTGGCTACACCTTC.

The table lists this clone with a few counts. The gene calls are TRBV5-6 and TRBJ1-5; D uncertain. CDR1 is SGHDT, CDR2 YYEEEE, per germline. V lost 4 bases and J lost 9, with 20 bases in between. The CDR3 is 15 amino acids. The chain's CDR3 is CASSLHTEHGRPQHF. The CDR3 DNA reads TGTGCCAGCAGCCTCCATACCGAACACGGGAGGCCCCAGCATTTT.

This clone was observed a handful of times. The chain joins TRBV19 to TRBJ1-6; 7 bases are a match to TRBD1. J was trimmed by 7 bases and V by 6 bases; bases with no gene match: 9. The CDR3 extends over 15 amino acids. The germline gives CDR1 LNHDA, CDR2 SQIVND (reference sequence). As DNA, the CDR3 is TGTGCCAGTAGATCCTCCGGGACAGCCAATTCACCCCTCCACTTT. Translating gives CASRSSGTANSPLHF.

This rearrangement joins TRBV5-5 to TRBJ1-2; D uncertain. The CDR3 has 14 residues. Per the germline V gene, CDR1 is SGHKS and CDR2 is YYEKEE (reference sequence). V gave up 0 bases and J gave up 4 bases, with 10 bases separating them. The CDR3, as DNA: TGTGCCAGCAGCTTGGACAGTTTGGGCTATGGCTACACCTTC. Translated: CASSLDSLGYGYTF. The complete variable domain, with remaining parts taken from reference TRBV5-5 and TRBJ1-2, reads DAGVTQSPTHLIKTRGQQVTLRCSPISGHKSVSWYQQVLGQGPQFIFQYYEKEERGRGNFPDRFSARQFPNYSSELNVNALLLGDSALYLCASSLDSLGYGYTFGSGTRLTVV.

V usage is TRBV7-2 and J usage is TRBJ1-4, with D perhaps matching TRBD1 (6 bases). Trimming pared 5 bases from V and 6 bases from J, leaving 13 bases between. CDR3 length equals 14 residues. Per germline, CDR1 SGHTA and CDR2 FQGNSA. The CDR3, as DNA: TGTGCCAGCAGCGACAGGAAGGGAGATGAAAAACTGTTTTTT. Translation gives CASSDRKGDEKLFF.

This chain joins TRBV12-3 or TRBV12-4 and TRBJ1-2; D remains unclear. V lost 2 bases and J 3 bases, leaving 4 bases between the germline ends. The CDR3 runs to 12 residues. Here the CDR3 DNA reads TGTGCCAGCAGTTTAACGGACTATGGCTACACCTTC. It translates to CASSLTDYGYTF.

CDR3 in DNA: TGTGCCAGCAGCCGGGAGAGGCAAGAGACCCAGTACTTC. Encoded protein: CASSRERQETQYF. This chain joins TRBV11-2 and TRBJ2-5, with TRBD2 as a possible D gene (6 bases). V was clipped by 5 bases and J by 2 bases, with 9 bases between them. In germline, CDR1 is SGHAT, CDR2 FQNNGV. The CDR3 spans 13 residues.

This clone was seen only once. The J gene is TRBJ2-7, the V gene TRBV18; possibly TRBD2 for D (6 bases). CDR1 is KGHSH and CDR2 is LQKENI in the germline V gene. The CDR3 loop spans 17 amino acids. V was cut by 1 base and J by 5 bases, with 21 bases left in between. The CDR3 DNA is TGTGCCAGCTCACCACGACTAGTCGGGCGGGGCATCCACGAGCAGTACGTC. Protein: CASSPRLVGRGIHEQYV.

This clone was counted between two and nine times. This rearrangement joins TRBV7-2 to TRBJ1-2; possible D gene TRBD1, 5 bases. The CDR3 loop spans 13 amino acids. The germline V and J ends were trimmed by 5 bases and 1 base, with 8 bases remaining between them. CDR1 and CDR2 (germline): SGHTA, FQGNSA. The CDR3: CASSLDSNYGYTF. As DNA, the CDR3 is TGTGCCAGCAGCCTCGACAGTAACTATGGCTACACCTTC.

The J gene is TRBJ1-3, the V gene TRBV3-1 (or the pseudogene TRBV3-2); weak D call: TRBD1 (5 bases). Germline CDR1 reads LGHDT; CDR2 reads YNNKEL (reference sequence). This CDR3 comprises 15 residues. V gave up 1 base and J gave up 3 bases, with 10 bases separating them. The CDR3 here is CASSQGGKGGNTIYF. The CDR3, as DNA: TGTGCCAGCAGCCAAGGGGGGAAAGGTGGAAACACCATATATTTT.

The chain's CDR3 is CASSVSGSTDTQYF. The CDR3 DNA reads as TGTGCCAGCAGCGTTAGCGGGAGCACAGATACGCAGTATTTT. J is TRBJ2-3 and V is TRBV9; 7 nucleotides line up with TRBD2. The trim removed 2 bases at V and 0 bases at J, leaving 0 bases unmatched. The CDR3 loop spans 14 amino acids. The germline V gene encodes CDR1 SGDLS and CDR2 YYNGEE.

V is TRBV6-2 or TRBV6-3 and J is TRBJ2-2, with 10 bases aligning to TRBD2. CDR1 and CDR2 from the germline V gene are MNHEY and SVGEGT. With 5 bases clipped from V and 3 bases from J, the junction kept 6 bases outside the gene matches. The CDR3 consists of 16 residues. This chain's CDR3 is CASSTLAGAYTGELFF. The CDR3 coding sequence is TGTGCCAGCAGTACCCTAGCGGGAGCGTACACCGGGGAGCTGTTTTTT.

The CDR3 reads CASSVAGGPKVGELFF. DNA of the CDR3: TGTGCCAGCAGCGTAGCGGGAGGGCCTAAGGTCGGGGAGCTGTTTTTT. The chain employs TRBV9 and TRBJ2-2, with TRBD2 matching over 8 bases. Germline V gives CDR1 SGDLS, CDR2 YYNGEE. V lost 0 bases and J lost 7; bases outside the gene matches: 8. This CDR3 has 16 amino acids. The variable domain in full, completed from reference TRBV9 and TRBJ2-2, reads DSGVTQTPKHLITATGQRVTLRCSPRSGDLSVYWYQQSLDQGLQFLIQYYNGEERAKGNILERFSAQQFPDLHSELNLSSLELGDSALYFCASSVAGGPKVGELFFGEGSRLTVL.

The V and J genes are TRBV19 and TRBJ2-5, with unresolved D. CDR1 and CDR2 from the germline V gene are LNHDA and SQIVND (reference sequence). CDR3 length: 14 residues. V was trimmed by 0 bases and J by 5 bases, leaving 10 bases between them. The CDR3: CASSIDPYKETQYF. For the CDR3, the DNA is TGTGCCAGTAGTATAGACCCCTACAAGGAGACCCAGTACTTC.